The rows below give T cell receptor beta chains drawn from one sample of a study of CD8 T cells in Susac syndrome. In TCRdb, the immunoSEQ multiplex PCR reads were re-called with MiXCR into one record per CDR3 protein. The sample includes 27,000 or so distinct CDR3 sequences, 94% of them seen just once. The specimen was CD8+ T cells from PBMCs. The receptors originated from a human donor in good health. Each CDR3 is given with its conserved first and last residue. A D gene is named only where the DNA matches it firmly. Rows give clone size only sometimes, using once, few, many, or a class for an expanded clone.

v_call	d_call	j_call	clone_size	cdr3_aa	cdr3_nt
TRBV4-1	.	TRBJ2-7	.	CASSLPPGLPQSYEQYF	TGCGCCAGCAGCCTACCACCGGGACTTCCACAATCCTACGAGCAGTACTTC
TRBV6-5	TRBD1	TRBJ2-2	.	CASSYGQGNTGELFF	TGTGCCAGCAGTTACGGACAGGGGAACACCGGGGAGCTGTTTTTT
TRBV7-9	.	TRBJ1-1	once	CASSSGQLENTEAFF	TGTGCCAGCAGCTCCGGACAGCTCGAGAACACTGAAGCTTTCTTT
TRBV2	.	TRBJ1-5	.	CASSPGGGLDQPQHF	TGTGCCAGCAGCCCTGGCGGGGGCTTGGATCAGCCCCAGCATTTT
TRBV7-7	.	TRBJ1-1	.	CASSLGQGTEAFF	TGTGCCAGCAGCTTAGGGCAGGGGACTGAAGCTTTCTTT
TRBV7-2	TRBD1	TRBJ2-1	.	CASSLVRGLEEQFF	TGTGCCAGCAGCTTAGTCAGGGGGCTGGAGGAGCAGTTCTTC
TRBV14	.	TRBJ1-1	.	CASSQVSMNTEAFF	TGTGCCAGCAGCCAAGTATCTATGAACACTGAAGCTTTCTTT
TRBV19	.	TRBJ1-4	.	CASSIAGYEKLFF	TGTGCCAGTAGTATCGCAGGGTACGAAAAACTGTTTTTT
TRBV28	TRBD1	TRBJ1-4	.	CASSPGRTGAKLFF	TGTGCCAGCAGCCCGGGAAGGACAGGGGCAAAACTGTTTTTT
TRBV20-1	.	TRBJ1-3	.	CSARDDVQGYTIYF	TGCAGTGCTAGAGATGACGTTCAAGGCTACACCATATATTTT
TRBV29-1	TRBD1	TRBJ1-2	.	CSVEGRDRGDLWGYTF	TGCAGCGTTGAAGGCCGGGACAGGGGCGATCTCTGGGGCTACACCTTC
TRBV4-3	.	TRBJ1-2	.	CASSQEIHRSYGYTF	TGCGCCAGCAGCCAAGAGATCCACAGGAGCTATGGCTACACCTTC
TRBV12-3/TRBV12-4	TRBD1	TRBJ2-7	.	CASSLLTGIYEQYF	TGTGCCAGCAGTTTATTGACAGGGATCTACGAGCAGTACTTC
TRBV20-1	.	TRBJ2-7	.	CSAPDTYEQYF	TGCAGTGCACCCGACACCTACGAGCAGTACTTC
TRBV4-3	.	TRBJ2-4	once	CASSQDRGINIQYF	TGCGCCAGCAGCCAAGACAGGGGTATAAACATTCAGTACTTC
TRBV6-1	TRBD1	TRBJ2-7	.	CASSETNRGVILSYEQYF	TGTGCCAGCAGTGAAACGAACAGGGGCGTGATCCTCTCCTACGAGCAGTACTTC
TRBV12-3/TRBV12-4	TRBD1	TRBJ2-5	.	CASSLPAGDRGRGGETQYF	TGTGCCAGCAGTCTCCCTGCCGGGGACAGGGGTCGGGGAGGGGAGACCCAGTACTTC
TRBV29-1	.	TRBJ2-7	.	CSVADSTYEQYF	TGCAGCGTTGCCGACAGTACATACGAGCAGTACTTC
TRBV5-6	.	TRBJ2-3	.	CASSLSQGADTQYF	TGTGCCAGCAGCTTGAGCCAGGGCGCAGATACGCAGTATTTT
TRBV20-1	.	TRBJ2-7	.	CSARDGREVGEQYF	TGCAGTGCTAGAGATGGCAGGGAAGTGGGCGAGCAGTACTTC
TRBV20-1	.	TRBJ2-1	.	CSARLMAGHNEQFF	TGCAGTGCTCGCCTTATGGCAGGCCACAATGAGCAGTTCTTC
TRBV12-3/TRBV12-4	TRBD1	TRBJ1-4	.	CASSQGAGEKLFF	TGTGCCAGCAGCCAGGGGGCGGGAGAAAAACTGTTTTTT
TRBV5-1	TRBD1	TRBJ1-2	.	CASSPPMGDRYLPNYGYTF	TGCGCCAGCAGCCCCCCCATGGGGGACAGGTACCTTCCTAACTATGGCTACACCTTC
TRBV29-1	TRBD1	TRBJ2-6	.	CSVGEGQMISGANVLTF	TGCAGCGTAGGAGAGGGACAGATGATTTCTGGGGCCAACGTCCTGACTTTC
TRBV9	.	TRBJ1-4	.	CASSAPGNEKLFF	TGTGCCAGCAGCGCCCCGGGCAATGAAAAACTGTTTTTT
TRBV12-3/TRBV12-4	TRBD2	TRBJ2-7	.	CASSPGLAGGLGEQYF	TGTGCCAGCAGTCCGGGACTAGCGGGGGGTCTTGGCGAGCAGTACTTC
TRBV29-1	.	TRBJ2-2	.	CSGGLGSNTGELFF	TGCAGCGGGGGGCTGGGATCGAACACCGGGGAGCTGTTTTTT
TRBV5-1	.	TRBJ2-3	.	CASSFTATDTQYF	TGCGCCAGCAGCTTTACAGCCACAGATACGCAGTATTTT
TRBV27	.	TRBJ1-5	.	CASSSSSFEKINQPQHF	TGTGCCAGCAGTTCATCCTCCTTTGAGAAAATAAATCAGCCCCAGCATTTT
TRBV20-1	.	TRBJ1-2	.	CSARDLLEEASLYGYTF	TGCAGTGCTAGAGATCTACTAGAGGAAGCATCCCTCTATGGCTACACCTTC
TRBV4-3	.	TRBJ2-2	.	CASTPGYGELFF	TGCGCCAGCACCCCAGGGTACGGGGAGCTGTTTTTT
TRBV19	.	TRBJ1-2	.	CASSISFWDYGYTF	TGTGCCAGTAGTATCAGTTTCTGGGACTATGGCTACACCTTC
TRBV9	.	TRBJ2-5	.	CASSVSAGDTLQETQYF	TGTGCCAGCAGCGTTTCCGCGGGGGACACCCTCCAAGAGACCCAGTACTTC
TRBV4-3	TRBD1	TRBJ2-1	.	CASSRNRDSTYNEQFF	TGCGCCAGCAGCCGAAACCGGGACAGTACTTACAATGAGCAGTTCTTC
TRBV19	TRBD1	TRBJ2-2	once	CASAHTTGGETGELFF	TGTGCCAGCGCCCATACTACAGGGGGCGAGACCGGGGAGCTGTTTTTT
TRBV5-1	.	TRBJ2-7	.	CASSPISRSYEQYF	TGCGCCAGCAGCCCCATTTCTCGGTCCTACGAGCAGTACTTC
TRBV4-3	.	TRBJ1-2	.	CASSRTTPGQQNYGYTF	TGCGCCAGCAGCCGAACGACGCCCGGACAGCAAAACTATGGCTACACCTTC
TRBV20-1	.	TRBJ1-1	.	CSARDPRAGEAFF	TGCAGTGCTAGAGACCCTAGGGCAGGGGAAGCTTTCTTT
TRBV10-2	.	TRBJ1-1	.	CASSDPRAGPFTEAFF	TGCGCCAGCAGTGATCCCCGCGCAGGGCCGTTCACTGAAGCTTTCTTT
TRBV20-1	.	TRBJ2-5	.	CSAREGRDIGETQYF	TGCAGTGCTAGAGAGGGGCGTGACATAGGAGAGACCCAGTACTTC
TRBV29-1	TRBD2	TRBJ2-3	.	CSAPGGDGGTSTDTQYF	TGCAGCGCCCCGGGGGGGGACGGCGGCACTAGCACAGATACGCAGTATTTT
TRBV5-4	TRBD2	TRBJ2-5	.	CASSRTSGGAETQYF	TGTGCCAGCAGCCGGACTAGCGGGGGGGCGGAGACCCAGTACTTC
TRBV7-9	TRBD1	TRBJ2-7	.	CASSLIVNSGQGLRQYF	TGTGCCAGCAGCTTAATCGTGAATTCGGGACAGGGGCTGAGGCAGTACTTC
TRBV9	TRBD2	TRBJ2-5	.	CASSSPLLAANVWGQETQYF	TGTGCCAGCAGCTCCCCCCTCCTAGCGGCCAACGTATGGGGCCAAGAGACCCAGTACTTC
TRBV5-6	TRBD1	TRBJ2-2	.	CASSSKDRETGELFF	TGTGCCAGCAGCTCGAAAGACAGGGAGACCGGGGAGCTGTTTTTT
TRBV7-2	TRBD1	TRBJ2-7	.	CASSPQGFYEQYF	TGTGCCAGCAGCCCACAGGGGTTCTACGAGCAGTACTTC
TRBV15	.	TRBJ2-3	.	CATRGPSGTDTQYF	TGTGCCACGAGGGGCCCTTCTGGCACAGATACGCAGTATTTT
TRBV12-3/TRBV12-4	TRBD2	TRBJ2-1	.	CASSSPGSGGAPEQFF	TGTGCCAGCAGTTCACCCGGTAGCGGGGGGGCCCCTGAGCAGTTCTTC
TRBV9	TRBD1	TRBJ1-1	.	CASSDDRELMNTEAFF	TGTGCCAGCAGCGACGACAGGGAATTAATGAACACTGAAGCTTTCTTT
TRBV12-3/TRBV12-4	.	TRBJ1-1	.	CAGREQGHPEAFF	TGTGCCGGGCGCGAACAGGGTCATCCTGAAGCTTTCTTT
TRBV7-2	.	TRBJ1-1	once	CASSPEWARTEAFF	TGTGCCAGCAGCCCAGAGTGGGCTAGAACTGAAGCTTTCTTT
TRBV12-3/TRBV12-4	.	TRBJ1-6	.	CASSLAGGNSPLHF	TGTGCCAGCAGTTTAGCAGGGGGTAATTCACCCCTCCACTTT
TRBV27	.	TRBJ2-3	.	CASSFGPGVVDTQYF	TGTGCCAGCAGTTTCGGTCCGGGCGTAGTAGATACGCAGTATTTT
TRBV6-6	.	TRBJ2-5	.	CASLAEGAQYF	TGTGCCAGCCTAGCCGAGGGCGCCCAGTACTTC
TRBV27	.	TRBJ2-7	.	CASSLILAPYYEQYF	TGTGCCAGCAGTTTAATCCTCGCCCCATACTACGAGCAGTACTTC